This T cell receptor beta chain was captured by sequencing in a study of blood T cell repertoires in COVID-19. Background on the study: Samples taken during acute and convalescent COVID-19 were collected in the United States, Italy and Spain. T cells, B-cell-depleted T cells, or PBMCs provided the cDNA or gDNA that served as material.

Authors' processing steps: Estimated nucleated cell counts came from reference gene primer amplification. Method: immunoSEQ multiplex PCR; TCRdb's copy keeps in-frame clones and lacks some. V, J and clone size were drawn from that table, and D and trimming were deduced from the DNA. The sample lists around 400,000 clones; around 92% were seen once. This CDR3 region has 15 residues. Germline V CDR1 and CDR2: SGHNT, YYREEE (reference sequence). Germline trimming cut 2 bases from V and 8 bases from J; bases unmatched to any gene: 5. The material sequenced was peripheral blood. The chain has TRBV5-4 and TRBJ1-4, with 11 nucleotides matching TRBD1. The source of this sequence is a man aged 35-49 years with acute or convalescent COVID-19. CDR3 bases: TGTGCCAGCAGCTTCCCGGGACAGGGGGAGGAAAAACTGTTTTTT. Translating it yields CASSFPGQGEEKLFF.